A selection of T cell receptor beta chains follows, all from one sample in a study of shared clonotypes between healthy human individuals. Clones were sequenced by immunoSEQ multiplex PCR, and TCRdb holds only the in-frame ones, with some missing. This sample yields hundreds of thousands of clones, of which about 95% are seen a single time; around 0.097% belongs to the top ten. Sequencing was carried out using naive CD8+ T cells sorted from blood. Receptors originate from a woman in her 30s in good health. Both conserved end residues are part of each CDR3. Each record gives: clone size, D gene, J gene, V gene, CDR3 protein, CDR3 DNA. A D gene is named only where the DNA matches it firmly. The size field is filled for only some rows; it gives once, few, many or a size class.

clone_size: once; d_call: .; j_call: TRBJ1-2; v_call: TRBV9; cdr3_aa: CASSVGGDAYGYTF; cdr3_nt: TGTGCCAGCAGCGTAGGGGGGGACGCATATGGCTACACCTTC
clone_size: .; d_call: .; j_call: TRBJ1-3; v_call: TRBV7-2; cdr3_aa: CASSLDTIWNTIYF; cdr3_nt: TGTGCCAGCAGCTTAGACACTATCTGGAACACCATATATTTT
clone_size: .; d_call: TRBD2; j_call: TRBJ2-5; v_call: TRBV25-1; cdr3_aa: CASSEGGLAVEETQYF; cdr3_nt: TGTGCCAGCAGTGAGGGGGGACTAGCGGTGGAAGAGACCCAGTACTTC
clone_size: .; d_call: .; j_call: TRBJ2-7; v_call: TRBV5-4; cdr3_aa: CASSFFAGSSYEQYF; cdr3_nt: TGTGCCAGCAGCTTCTTCGCGGGCAGCTCCTACGAGCAGTACTTC
clone_size: .; d_call: .; j_call: TRBJ2-1; v_call: TRBV5-6; cdr3_aa: CASSLGGSEQFF; cdr3_nt: TGTGCCAGCAGCTTGGGTGGCAGCGAGCAGTTCTTC
clone_size: .; d_call: .; j_call: TRBJ2-5; v_call: TRBV5-1; cdr3_aa: CASSLGRITGTQETQYF; cdr3_nt: TGCGCCAGCAGCTTGGGGCGAATTACAGGGACTCAAGAGACCCAGTACTTC
clone_size: .; d_call: .; j_call: TRBJ2-2; v_call: TRBV29-1; cdr3_aa: CSGAKGVAGELFF; cdr3_nt: TGCAGCGGGGCGAAGGGGGTCGCCGGGGAGCTGTTTTTT
clone_size: .; d_call: TRBD2; j_call: TRBJ2-5; v_call: TRBV15; cdr3_aa: CATSRDGTSGETQYF; cdr3_nt: TGTGCCACCAGCAGAGATGGGACTAGCGGAGAGACCCAGTACTTC
clone_size: .; d_call: .; j_call: TRBJ1-4; v_call: TRBV7-9; cdr3_aa: CASSSGTEEKLFF; cdr3_nt: TGTGCCAGCAGCTCCGGGACGGAAGAAAAACTGTTTTTT
clone_size: .; d_call: TRBD2; j_call: TRBJ2-7; v_call: TRBV29-1; cdr3_aa: CSVDIGEGYEQYF; cdr3_nt: TGCAGCGTTGATATAGGGGAGGGCTACGAGCAGTACTTC
clone_size: few; d_call: .; j_call: TRBJ1-2; v_call: TRBV28; cdr3_aa: CASSLGRYYGYTF; cdr3_nt: TGTGCCAGCAGTTTGGGCAGGTACTATGGCTACACCTTC
clone_size: .; d_call: .; j_call: TRBJ1-5; v_call: TRBV19; cdr3_aa: CASSMEGTEYSNQPQHF; cdr3_nt: TGTGCCAGTAGTATGGAGGGCACAGAGTATAGCAATCAGCCCCAGCATTTT
clone_size: .; d_call: TRBD1; j_call: TRBJ1-5; v_call: TRBV5-1; cdr3_aa: CASSLEGGVQPQHF; cdr3_nt: TGCGCCAGCAGCTTGGAAGGGGGCGTTCAGCCCCAGCATTTT
clone_size: once; d_call: TRBD2; j_call: TRBJ2-7; v_call: TRBV28; cdr3_aa: CASSPVHTLAVRNYEQYF; cdr3_nt: TGTGCCAGCAGTCCAGTTCATACGCTAGCGGTGCGGAACTACGAGCAGTACTTC
clone_size: .; d_call: .; j_call: TRBJ2-1; v_call: TRBV4-1; cdr3_aa: CASSQDPGGVSYNEQFF; cdr3_nt: TGCGCCAGCAGCCAAGATCCTGGCGGGGTCTCCTACAATGAGCAGTTCTTC
clone_size: .; d_call: TRBD1; j_call: TRBJ2-2; v_call: TRBV28; cdr3_aa: CASSLPLRTGINTGELFF; cdr3_nt: TGTGCCAGCAGTTTACCCCTAAGGACAGGGATTAACACCGGGGAGCTGTTTTTT
clone_size: .; d_call: .; j_call: TRBJ2-1; v_call: TRBV28; cdr3_aa: CASGRDLNEQFF; cdr3_nt: TGTGCCAGCGGCAGGGATTTGAATGAGCAGTTCTTC
clone_size: .; d_call: .; j_call: TRBJ2-1; v_call: TRBV9; cdr3_aa: CASSETSYNEQFF; cdr3_nt: TGTGCCAGCAGCGAGACTTCCTACAATGAGCAGTTCTTC
clone_size: .; d_call: .; j_call: TRBJ2-7; v_call: TRBV25-1; cdr3_aa: CASSEFQGRIYEQYF; cdr3_nt: TGTGCCAGCAGTGAATTCCAGGGCCGGATCTACGAGCAGTACTTC
clone_size: .; d_call: .; j_call: TRBJ2-7; v_call: TRBV15; cdr3_aa: CATSRAGGNEQYF; cdr3_nt: TGTGCCACCAGCAGAGCGGGCGGGAACGAGCAGTACTTC
clone_size: .; d_call: .; j_call: TRBJ1-3; v_call: TRBV2; cdr3_aa: CASSEWAARATIYF; cdr3_nt: TGTGCCAGCAGTGAATGGGCAGCCCGGGCCACCATATATTTT
clone_size: .; d_call: .; j_call: TRBJ1-1; v_call: TRBV6-1; cdr3_aa: CASSEAQQQGDTEAFF; cdr3_nt: TGTGCCAGCAGTGAAGCGCAGCAACAGGGTGACACTGAAGCTTTCTTT
clone_size: .; d_call: .; j_call: TRBJ2-7; v_call: TRBV6-1; cdr3_aa: CASSEVGAGEQYF; cdr3_nt: TGTGCCAGCAGTGAAGTAGGGGCAGGGGAGCAGTACTTC
clone_size: .; d_call: TRBD1; j_call: TRBJ1-5; v_call: TRBV7-2; cdr3_aa: CASSLARQGHFSNQPQHF; cdr3_nt: TGTGCCAGCAGCTTAGCTCGACAGGGGCACTTTAGCAATCAGCCCCAGCATTTT
clone_size: .; d_call: .; j_call: TRBJ2-7; v_call: TRBV15; cdr3_aa: CATSRAAPNYEQYF; cdr3_nt: TGTGCCACCAGCAGGGCGGCACCGAACTACGAGCAGTACTTC
clone_size: .; d_call: .; j_call: TRBJ1-1; v_call: TRBV28; cdr3_aa: CASSKRTPGAHFLEAFF; cdr3_nt: TGTGCCAGCAGTAAAAGGACCCCAGGGGCGCACTTCTTGGAAGCTTTCTTT
clone_size: .; d_call: TRBD2; j_call: TRBJ2-2; v_call: TRBV14; cdr3_aa: CASGLAVGHTGELFF; cdr3_nt: TGTGCCAGCGGACTAGCGGTGGGGCACACCGGGGAGCTGTTTTTT
clone_size: .; d_call: TRBD2; j_call: TRBJ2-1; v_call: TRBV6-1; cdr3_aa: CASRTSGSAYNEQFF; cdr3_nt: TGTGCCAGCAGGACTAGCGGGAGTGCCTACAATGAGCAGTTCTTC
clone_size: .; d_call: TRBD2; j_call: TRBJ2-7; v_call: TRBV2; cdr3_aa: CAINDASGESSYEQYF; cdr3_nt: TGTGCCATCAACGACGCTAGCGGGGAGAGCTCCTACGAGCAGTACTTC
clone_size: .; d_call: .; j_call: TRBJ2-2; v_call: TRBV4-2; cdr3_aa: CASSHDPAVYANTGELFF; cdr3_nt: TGTGCCAGCAGCCATGACCCGGCGGTATACGCGAACACCGGGGAGCTGTTTTTT
clone_size: .; d_call: .; j_call: TRBJ1-2; v_call: TRBV27; cdr3_aa: CASTGGYGYTF; cdr3_nt: TGTGCCAGTACCGGGGGTTATGGCTACACCTTC
clone_size: .; d_call: TRBD2; j_call: TRBJ2-1; v_call: TRBV2; cdr3_aa: CASSGTSGSGNEQFF; cdr3_nt: TGTGCCAGCAGTGGGACTAGCGGGAGTGGTAATGAGCAGTTCTTC
clone_size: .; d_call: .; j_call: TRBJ1-5; v_call: TRBV2; cdr3_aa: CASRLTGIDQPQHF; cdr3_nt: TGTGCCAGCAGATTAACAGGGATCGATCAGCCCCAGCATTTT
clone_size: .; d_call: .; j_call: TRBJ1-2; v_call: TRBV5-4; cdr3_aa: CASSLPDQGRWGYTF; cdr3_nt: TGTGCCAGCAGCTTGCCCGATCAGGGGCGTTGGGGCTACACCTTC
clone_size: .; d_call: .; j_call: TRBJ2-1; v_call: TRBV5-3; cdr3_aa: CARSLGPESENEQFF; cdr3_nt: TGTGCCAGAAGCTTGGGGCCGGAGAGCGAAAATGAGCAGTTCTTC
clone_size: .; d_call: .; j_call: TRBJ2-5; v_call: TRBV6-1; cdr3_aa: CASNPTWETQYF; cdr3_nt: TGTGCCAGCAACCCGACTTGGGAGACCCAGTACTTC
clone_size: .; d_call: .; j_call: TRBJ2-2; v_call: TRBV5-4; cdr3_aa: CASSCVDSGSHTGELFF; cdr3_nt: TGTGCCAGCAGCTGTGTTGACTCGGGATCACACACCGGGGAGCTGTTTTTT
clone_size: .; d_call: TRBD2; j_call: TRBJ2-2; v_call: TRBV28; cdr3_aa: CASSELAGVGELFF; cdr3_nt: TGTGCCAGCAGTGAACTAGCGGGAGTCGGGGAGCTGTTTTTT
clone_size: .; d_call: TRBD1; j_call: TRBJ2-7; v_call: TRBV28; cdr3_aa: CASSSPTGKGREQYF; cdr3_nt: TGTGCCAGCAGTTCCCCGACAGGGAAAGGAAGGGAGCAGTACTTC
clone_size: .; d_call: .; j_call: TRBJ2-1; v_call: TRBV11-2; cdr3_aa: CATRGRYNNEQFF; cdr3_nt: TGTGCCACCAGGGGCAGATACAACAATGAGCAGTTCTTC
clone_size: .; d_call: .; j_call: TRBJ2-3; v_call: TRBV11-3; cdr3_aa: CASSLESDTQYF; cdr3_nt: TGTGCCAGCAGCTTAGAATCTGATACGCAGTATTTT
clone_size: once; d_call: TRBD1; j_call: TRBJ1-1; v_call: TRBV27; cdr3_aa: CASSFGGGARSGAFF; cdr3_nt: TGTGCCAGCAGTTTCGGAGGGGGCGCGAGGAGTGGAGCTTTCTTT
clone_size: .; d_call: .; j_call: TRBJ2-7; v_call: TRBV18; cdr3_aa: CASSPPGGYEQYF; cdr3_nt: TGTGCCAGCTCACCACCAGGGGGCTACGAGCAGTACTTC
clone_size: .; d_call: .; j_call: TRBJ2-7; v_call: TRBV13; cdr3_aa: CASSSTFADREQYF; cdr3_nt: TGTGCCAGCAGCTCGACTTTTGCTGATAGGGAGCAGTACTTC
clone_size: .; d_call: .; j_call: TRBJ2-7; v_call: TRBV13; cdr3_aa: CASSAGTGSYEQYF; cdr3_nt: TGTGCCAGCAGCGCTGGTACAGGGTCCTACGAGCAGTACTTC
clone_size: .; d_call: .; j_call: TRBJ2-5; v_call: TRBV5-5; cdr3_aa: CASSSAPEETQYF; cdr3_nt: TGTGCCAGCAGCTCCGCGCCCGAAGAGACCCAGTACTTC
clone_size: .; d_call: .; j_call: TRBJ1-2; v_call: TRBV30; cdr3_aa: CAWTPRAFYGYTF; cdr3_nt: TGTGCCTGGACACCGCGGGCTTTCTATGGCTACACCTTC
clone_size: .; d_call: .; j_call: TRBJ2-2; v_call: TRBV10-3; cdr3_aa: CAISSTGELFF; cdr3_nt: TGTGCCATCAGTTCCACCGGGGAGCTGTTTTTT
clone_size: .; d_call: .; j_call: TRBJ2-3; v_call: TRBV7-6; cdr3_aa: CASSPTWVGADTQYF; cdr3_nt: TGTGCCAGCAGCCCAACGTGGGTGGGCGCAGATACGCAGTATTTT
clone_size: .; d_call: .; j_call: TRBJ2-2; v_call: TRBV7-8; cdr3_aa: CASRPEVGVSGELFF; cdr3_nt: TGTGCCAGCAGGCCCGAGGTGGGAGTCTCCGGGGAGCTGTTTTTT
clone_size: few; d_call: .; j_call: TRBJ1-5; v_call: TRBV27; cdr3_aa: CASRPDRTNQPQHF; cdr3_nt: TGTGCCAGCCGGCCCGACAGAACCAATCAGCCCCAGCATTTT